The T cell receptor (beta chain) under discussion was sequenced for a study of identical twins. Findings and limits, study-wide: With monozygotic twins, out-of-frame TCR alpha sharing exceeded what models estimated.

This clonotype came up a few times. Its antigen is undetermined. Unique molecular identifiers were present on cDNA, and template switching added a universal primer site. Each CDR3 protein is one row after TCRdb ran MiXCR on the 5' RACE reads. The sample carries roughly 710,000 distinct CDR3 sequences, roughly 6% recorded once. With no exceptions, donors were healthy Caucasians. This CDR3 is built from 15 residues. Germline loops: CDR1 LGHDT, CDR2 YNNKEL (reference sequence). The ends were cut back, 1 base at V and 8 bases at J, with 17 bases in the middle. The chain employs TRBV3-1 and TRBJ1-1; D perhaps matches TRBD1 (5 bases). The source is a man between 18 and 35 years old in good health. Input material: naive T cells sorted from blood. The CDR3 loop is CASSQALGRDLEAFF. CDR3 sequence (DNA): TGTGCCAGCAGCCAAGCCCTAGGGAGGGACCTAGAAGCTTTCTTT. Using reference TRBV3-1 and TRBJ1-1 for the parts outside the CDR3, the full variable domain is DTAVSQTPKYLVTQMGNDKSIKCEQNLGHDTMYWYKQDSKKFLKIMFSYNNKELIINETVPNRFSPKSPDKAHLNLHINSLELGDSAVYFCASSQALGRDLEAFFGQGTRLTVV.